The following is a T cell receptor (beta chain) sequence with its context. What it recognizes is unknown. Other DNA sequences from this sample encode an identical CDR3 as well. These data originate in a study of shared clonotypes between healthy human individuals. The data were produced by immunoSEQ multiplex PCR, yet TCRdb's version contains in-frame clones alone and is incomplete. The sample has 2 million to 3 million clones, roughly 93% seen once. Study findings and constraints: Genetic and exposure-history diversity was limited by the small donor number. Naive CD4 clonotypes were shared across a handful of donors at roughly 5%.

Sequenced input: naive CD4+ T cells from PBMCs. Subset: CD45RA+ positively selected. The receptor was derived from a man between 18 and 35 years old in good health. Some clones in this sample may be carry-over from other donors' samples.

Here the CDR3 reads CASSLTGTNEKLFF. The CDR3 bases are TGTGCCAGCAGCTTAACGGGAACTAATGAAAAACTGTTTTTT. V and J are TRBV7-9 and TRBJ1-4, with unresolved D. The CDR3 extends over 14 amino acids. The germline V gene encodes CDR1 SEHNR and CDR2 FQNEAQ (reference sequence). Between the trimmed V and J ends, which lost 2 bases and 1 base, there was a span of 5 bases.